A single sample is the source of the 21 T cell receptor beta chains below, sequenced in a study of patients and donors after allogeneic stem cell transplantation. One entry per CDR3 protein, called by TCRdb with MiXCR from the RT-PCR reads. The sample lists approximately 150,000 distinct CDR3 sequences; approximately 37% were seen once. Material for sequencing was blood, either unsorted or a sorted T cell fraction (not recorded which). Every receptor here comes from a human donor who was either an allogeneic HSCT recipient or a stem cell or donor lymphocyte infusion donor (not recorded which). It is not recorded whose cells these are; they may come from a transplant donor.

The chain carries TRBV12-3 or TRBV12-4 and TRBJ1-4; 11 positions agree with TRBD1. This CDR3 has 14 amino acids. The junction had 3 bases not matched to a gene; V was cut back by 5 bases and J by 7 bases. CDR3 sequence: CASSGTGGVEKLFF. CDR3 DNA sequence: TGTGCCAGCAGTGGGACAGGGGGGGTTGAAAAACTGTTTTTT.

This chain connects TRBV7-2 to TRBJ1-5; 7 bases are a match to TRBD1. Trimming cost V 10 bases and J 6 bases; bases outside gene matches: 9. This CDR3 contains 13 residues. Germline-derived CDR1 and CDR2 are SGHTA and FQGNSA. CDR3 nucleotide sequence: TGTGCCACCAGTGACAGGGAAGGTCAGCCCCAGCATTTT. Its protein is CATSDREGQPQHF.

The chain has TRBV4-2 and TRBJ1-5; 9 bases are a match to TRBD1. CDR1 is LGHNA, CDR2 YNFKEQ, per germline. V lost 4 bases, J lost 4 bases, and 5 bases stayed unmatched. The CDR3 loop spans 15 amino acids. Here the CDR3 reads CASSPGQGTNQPQHF. The CDR3 region has the DNA TGTGCCAGCAGCCCGGGACAGGGAACAAATCAGCCCCAGCATTTT.

A single count supports this clonotype. The V call is TRBV7-2, the J call TRBJ1-1; 7 nucleotides align to TRBD1. The CDR3 consists of 15 residues. Trimming at V came to 5 bases and at J to 1 base, leaving 7 bases not matched to a gene. CDR1 and CDR2 (germline): SGHTA, FQGNSA. CDR3 loop: CASSKGQAANTEAFF. The CDR3 DNA is TGTGCCAGCAGCAAAGGACAGGCGGCGAACACTGAAGCTTTCTTT.

The rearrangement joins TRBV4-1 to TRBJ1-3, with D hard to call. V was pared by 3 bases and J by 7 bases, with 16 bases between. The CDR3 extends over 15 amino acids. CDR1 is MGHRA, CDR2 YSYEKL, per germline. CDR3 residues: CASSHYSVKSNTIYF. CDR3 nucleotide sequence: TGCGCCAGCAGCCATTACTCGGTGAAGTCGAACACCATATATTTT.

This clonotype was detected only a few times. V and J are TRBV28 and TRBJ2-3, with no clear D. The CDR3 has 16 residues. V was pared by 4 bases and J by 0 bases, with 14 bases between. Per germline, CDR1 MDHEN and CDR2 SYDVKM. In DNA form, the CDR3 reads TGTGCCAGCAGTTCCCCCCGGGCGCATAGCACAGATACGCAGTATTTT. It codes for CASSSPRAHSTDTQYF.

The chain recombines TRBV6-2 or TRBV6-3 with TRBJ2-5; D gene unclear. V was pared by 2 bases and J by 5 bases, with 9 bases between. This CDR3 has 13 amino acids. The V gene's germline CDR1 is MNHEY and CDR2 SVGEGT. CDR3 nucleotide sequence: TGTGCCAGCAGTTACCACGACCCTGAGACCCAGTACTTC. This codes for CASSYHDPETQYF.

The chain couples TRBV5-1 to TRBJ1-2; TRBD1 might be the D (6 bases). The V gene lost 0 bases and the J gene lost 7 bases, with 10 bases spanning the gap. CDR1 and CDR2 from the germline V gene are SGHRS and YFSETQ. This CDR3 has 13 amino acids. CDR3 sequence: CASSLGAGAGYTF. The DNA for the CDR3 is TGCGCCAGCAGCTTGGGCGCGGGGGCTGGCTACACCTTC. The full variable domain, completed using reference TRBV5-1 and TRBJ1-2, is KAGVTQTPRYLIKTRGQQVTLSCSPISGHRSVSWYQQTPGQGLQFLFEYFSETQRNKGNFPGRFSGRQFSNSRSEMNVSTLELGDSALYLCASSLGAGAGYTFGSGTRLTVV.

The chain recombines TRBV6-2 or TRBV6-3 with TRBJ2-3, with D perhaps matching TRBD2 (5 bases). The V end lost 3 bases, the J end lost 4 bases, and 14 bases lay between the germline ends. Germline V gene data show CDR1 as MNHEY and CDR2 as SVGEGT. The CDR3 is made up of 15 amino acids. The CDR3 reads CASSYSTRAPDTQYF. The CDR3 DNA sequence: TGTGCCAGCAGTTATTCCACGCGGGCCCCAGATACGCAGTATTTT.

This clonotype was picked up a small number of times. The chain joins TRBV12-3 or TRBV12-4 to TRBJ1-5; tentative D call: TRBD1 (6 bases). The V end was cut by 3 bases, the J end by 3 bases, with 12 bases between. The CDR3 has 15 residues. The DNA for the CDR3 is TGTGCCAGCAGTTTGGAGCAGGGGCACAATCAGCCCCAGCATTTT. This encodes CASSLEQGHNQPQHF.

This clonotype was seen a few times. The chain joins TRBV6-5 to TRBJ1-1; D is ambiguous. The V gene lost 5 bases and the J gene lost 3 bases, with 10 bases spanning the gap. This CDR3 has 13 amino acids. Germline CDR1 is MNHEY and CDR2 is SVGAGI. The CDR3 DNA reads TGTGCCAGCAGTCGGACGTTGGACACTGAAGCTTTCTTT. Translating it yields CASSRTLDTEAFF.

This clonotype was detected many times. The chain is built from TRBV5-1 and TRBJ1-1; D remains ambiguous. The CDR3 loop spans 15 amino acids. CDR1 is SGHRS, CDR2 YFSETQ, per germline. Trimming took off 0 bases at V and 0 bases at J, with 9 bases between the two ends. For the CDR3, the DNA is TGCGCCAGCAGCTTGGACCGGAACATGAACACTGAAGCTTTCTTT. Residues: CASSLDRNMNTEAFF.

In this sample, this clonotype turned up a few times. The V gene is TRBV11-2, the J gene TRBJ2-3; TRBD1 or TRBD2 may be the D gene (6 bases each). V shed 1 base and J shed 0 bases, with 11 bases lying between them. CDR1 is SGHAT and CDR2 is FQNNGV in the germline V gene. This CDR3 is 16 amino acids long. This CDR3 is CASSLGVGGSTDTQYF. The DNA of the CDR3 is TGTGCCAGCAGCTTAGGCGTAGGGGGGAGCACAGATACGCAGTATTTT.

The sample holds many counts of this clonotype. This chain connects TRBV12-3 or TRBV12-4 to TRBJ1-5; possibly TRBD1 for D (5 bases). This CDR3 comprises 12 residues. V was pared by 6 bases and J by 11 bases, with 14 bases between. CDR3 residues: CASSPGGGTQHF. For the CDR3, the DNA is TGTGCCAGCAGCCCTGGGGGAGGGACCCAGCATTTT.

With respect to this clonotype: At one end, the junction sequence differs from germline, possibly due to a read error. This rearrangement joins TRBV29-1 to TRBJ2-2; 11 nucleotides align to TRBD2. The germline V gene encodes CDR1 SQVTM and CDR2 ANQGSEA. The CDR3 has 14 residues. The CDR3 bases are TGCAGCGTCTTAGCGGGGGGGACCCCCGGGGAGCTGTCTTTT. Protein sequence: CSVLAGGTPGELSF.

The chain is built from TRBV4-2 and TRBJ2-5; tentative D call: TRBD1 (6 bases). Germline V gives CDR1 LGHNA, CDR2 YNFKEQ. CDR3 length: 15 residues. Trimming took off 0 bases at V and 4 bases at J, with 12 bases between the two ends. CDR3 in DNA: TGTGCCAGCAGCCAAGATTTAGGGGGACCAGAGACCCAGTACTTC. The encoded protein is CASSQDLGGPETQYF.

CDR3 sequence (DNA): TGTGCCAGCGGGCCGTACAATCAGCCCCAGCATTTT. Translation: CASGPYNQPQHF. This chain joins TRBV28 and TRBJ1-5; D is unresolved. Germline assignment: CDR1 MDHEN and CDR2 SYDVKM. This CDR3 is built from 12 residues. V was clipped by 8 bases and J by 3 bases, with 8 bases between them.

The V gene is TRBV7-9, the J gene TRBJ2-7; 7 bases fit TRBD1. Germline trimming cut 5 bases from V and 4 bases from J; bases unmatched to any gene: 5. The germline V gene encodes CDR1 SEHNR and CDR2 FQNEAQ (reference sequence). The CDR3 loop spans 13 amino acids. The CDR3 DNA sequence: TGTGCCAGCAGCACGGGACAGCCTTACGAGCAGTACTTC. It specifies CASSTGQPYEQYF.

This rearrangement joins TRBV12-3 or TRBV12-4 to TRBJ1-5; possibly TRBD1 for D (5 bases). The CDR3 runs 18 residues. The V gene lost 5 bases and the J gene lost 5 bases, with 25 bases spanning the gap. The DNA of the CDR3 is TGTGCCAGCAGTAGATCGGGACTTCCCTCGTTCCCCTATCAGCCCCAGCATTTT. Translated: CASSRSGLPSFPYQPQHF.

J is TRBJ1-1 and V is TRBV10-3; TRBD1 aligns across 7 bases. The CDR3 covers 13 residues. The ends lost 7 bases at V and 7 bases at J; junction bases unmatched: 9. CDR1 is ENHRY and CDR2 is SYGVKD in the germline V gene. The CDR3, as DNA: TGTGCCATCACCGTTTCCCGGGACAGTGAAGCTTTCTTT. It is translated as CAITVSRDSEAFF.

The sample holds a few counts of this clonotype. The genes are TRBV6-6 and TRBJ1-5; unclear D gene. This CDR3 spans 15 amino acids. The germline V gene encodes CDR1 MNHNY and CDR2 SVGAGI (reference sequence). V was pared by 2 bases and J by 6 bases, with 14 bases between. The CDR3 loop reads CASSYPAGIGQPQHF. CDR3 DNA sequence: TGTGCCAGCAGTTACCCCGCAGGAATAGGTCAGCCCCAGCATTTT.